The present entry profiles one TCR beta chain with its context. Its antigen is currently unknown. Clones were sequenced by immunoSEQ multiplex PCR, and TCRdb holds only the in-frame ones, with some missing. Of fewer than 1.8 million clones in the sample, less than 99% were seen once. Between the trimmed V and J ends, which lost 1 base and 0 bases, there was a span of 9 bases. There are 15 residues in the CDR3. Looked up from germline, CDR1 is LNHNV and CDR2 is YYDKDF (reference sequence). These data originate in a study of shared clonotypes between healthy human individuals. The wider study: Each donor contributed plates that comprised three CD4 naive, three CD4 memory, two CD8 naive and one CD8 memory.

Study results and limitations: A generally larger estimated richness was seen in naive subsets than in memory subsets.

This sequence was found in a man aged 30 to 45 in good health. Input material: naive CD4+ T cells sorted from blood. Subset reported: CD45RA+ positively selected. V usage is TRBV15 and J usage is TRBJ1-1; D is unresolved. The CDR3 reads CATSRGGRLNTEAFF. The DNA for the CDR3 is TGTGCCACCAGCAGAGGCGGGCGGCTGAACACTGAAGCTTTCTTT.